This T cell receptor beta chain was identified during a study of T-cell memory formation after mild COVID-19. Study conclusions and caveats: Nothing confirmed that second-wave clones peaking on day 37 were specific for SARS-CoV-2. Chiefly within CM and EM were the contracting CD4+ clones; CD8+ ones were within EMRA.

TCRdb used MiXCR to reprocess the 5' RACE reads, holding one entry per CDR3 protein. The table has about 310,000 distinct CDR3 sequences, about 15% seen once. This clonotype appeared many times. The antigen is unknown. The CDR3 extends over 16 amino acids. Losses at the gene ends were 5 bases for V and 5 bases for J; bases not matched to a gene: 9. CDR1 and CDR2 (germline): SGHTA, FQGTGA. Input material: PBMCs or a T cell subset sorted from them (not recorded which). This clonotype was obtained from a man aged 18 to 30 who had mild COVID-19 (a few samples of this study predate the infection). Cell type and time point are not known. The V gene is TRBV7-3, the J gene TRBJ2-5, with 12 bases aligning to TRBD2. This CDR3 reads CASSPRGLAGPETQYF. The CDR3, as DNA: TGTGCCAGCAGCCCCCGAGGACTAGCGGGGCCCGAGACCCAGTACTTC.